The 13 T cell receptor beta chains below all came from one sample that was sequenced in a study of blood T cell repertoires in COVID-19 (dated by TCRdb to between 2020 and 2021). The library was built by means of the immunoSEQ multiplex PCR assay. What TCRdb holds here is the immuneACCESS table cut down to in-frame rearrangements. Part of the clones is not present; checked against another copy, under half of the missing clones reflect an unresolved V gene, and the others are unexplained. The sample table contains about 210,000 clones; only one count was recorded for roughly 80% of them. The ten largest clones capture 2.5% of the sample. Sequencing was carried out using peripheral blood. These receptors all stem from a woman aged 40-49 years with active or convalescent COVID-19.

The chain links TRBV7-2 to TRBJ2-3; a possible D gene is TRBD2 (6 bases). Deletions cut 1 base from V and 6 bases from J, with 14 bases between. Germline lookup yields CDR1 SGHTA and CDR2 FQGNSA. The CDR3 length is 15 residues. The CDR3 DNA follows: TGTGCCAGCAGCTTAGATCGGGGGTTGAGGGATACGCAGTATTTT. Its protein product is CASSLDRGLRDTQYF.

This chain links TRBV10-3 with TRBJ1-2, with 8 bases matching TRBD1. This CDR3 region has 17 residues. The V gene's germline CDR1 is ENHRY and CDR2 SYGVKD. The J segment lost 0 bases and the V segment lost 2 bases, leaving 8 bases of the junction unmatched. The CDR3 here is CAISESLQGESNYGYTF. CDR3 sequence (DNA): TGTGCCATCAGTGAGAGCCTACAGGGGGAATCTAACTATGGCTACACCTTC.

This chain joins TRBV6-1 and TRBJ2-7; 9 nucleotides line up with TRBD1. The CDR3 has 15 residues. Germline values: CDR1 MNHNS, CDR2 SASEGT. The ends lost 1 base at V and 2 bases at J; junction bases unmatched: 3. The CDR3 DNA is TGTGCCAGCAGTGAAGACGGGGACAGGGCCTACGAGCAGTACTTC. Its translation: CASSEDGDRAYEQYF.

The J gene is TRBJ1-5, the V gene TRBV30; the D gene is possibly TRBD1 (6 bases). The CDR3 totals 16 residues. The V and J ends lost 2 bases and 4 bases respectively, with 18 bases between them. Germline CDR1 is GTSNPN and CDR2 is SVGIG (reference sequence). In DNA, the CDR3 is TGTGCCTGGAGTAGAGAGGGGGGGCCGGCGAATCAGCCCCAGCATTTT. It is translated as CAWSREGGPANQPQHF.

The chain links TRBV10-1 to TRBJ1-4; 9 bases fit TRBD1. Per germline, CDR1 WNHNN and CDR2 SYGVQD (reference sequence). Trimming cost V 6 bases and J 6 bases; bases outside gene matches: 8. This CDR3 spans 15 amino acids. As DNA, the CDR3 is TGCGCCAGCAGCCCGTACAGGGGGCGAGATGAAAAACTGTTTTTT. It codes for CASSPYRGRDEKLFF.

The rearrangement links TRBV28 to TRBJ1-5; D not resolved. CDR1 MDHEN and CDR2 SYDVKM come from the germline V gene. CDR3 length: 15 residues. V was shortened by 3 bases and J by 3 bases, with 12 bases between the two germline ends. CDR3 in amino acids: CASSFAGNFNQPQHF. In nucleotides, the CDR3 is TGTGCCAGCAGTTTCGCAGGCAATTTCAATCAGCCCCAGCATTTT.

The chain uses TRBV28 and TRBJ2-2, with D perhaps matching TRBD2 (6 bases). Germline V gene sequence: CDR1 MDHEN, CDR2 SYDVKM. With 8 bases removed from V and 1 base from J, the gap between germline ends came to 11 bases. This CDR3 spans 14 amino acids. CDR3 loop: CASYRGMNTGELFF. The DNA of the CDR3 is TGTGCCAGCTATCGGGGGATGAACACCGGGGAGCTGTTTTTT. Supplemented by reference TRBV28 and TRBJ2-2, the full variable domain reads DVKVTQSSRYLVKRTGEKVFLECVQDMDHENMFWYRQDPGLGLRLIYFSYDVKMKEKGDIPEGYSVSREKKERFSLILESASTNQTSMYLCASYRGMNTGELFFGEGSRLTVL.

The chain combines TRBV30 with TRBJ1-4; 7 bases line up with TRBD1. Germline trimming cut 7 bases from V and 5 bases from J; bases unmatched to any gene: 7. Per the germline V gene, CDR1 is GTSNPN and CDR2 is SVGIG (reference sequence). The CDR3 runs 13 residues. CDR3 sequence: CALAARGNEKLFF. The CDR3 DNA follows: TGTGCCTTGGCCGCCAGGGGGAATGAAAAACTGTTTTTT.

V usage is TRBV28 and J usage is TRBJ1-4; D call uncertain. Germline lookup yields CDR1 MDHEN and CDR2 SYDVKM. V was pared by 10 bases and J by 4 bases, with 10 bases between. The CDR3 contains 12 residues. The CDR3 DNA sequence: TGTGCCACTCGTCCTGTTAATGAAAAACTGTTTTTT. It encodes CATRPVNEKLFF.

A remark on this clone: Additional DNA sequences in this sample encode the identical CDR3. CDR3 nucleotide sequence: TGTGCCAGCAGTTACCGGGACAGTCAAGAGACCCAGTACTTC. This gives the protein CASSYRDSQETQYF. The chain employs TRBV7-9 and TRBJ2-5; TRBD1 agrees at 7 bases. Germline loops: CDR1 SEHNR, CDR2 FQNEAQ (reference sequence). Trimming cost V 6 bases and J 2 bases; bases outside gene matches: 6. The CDR3 consists of 14 residues. The variable domain in full, completed from reference TRBV7-9 and TRBJ2-5, reads DTGVSQNPRHKITKRGQNVTFRCDPISEHNRLYWYRQTLGQGPEFLTYFQNEAQLEKSRLLSDRFSAERPKGSFSTLEIQRTEQGDSAMYLCASSYRDSQETQYFGPGTRLLVL.

The chain has TRBV19 and TRBJ1-2; 7 nucleotides agree with TRBD1. Germline CDR1 LNHDA, CDR2 SQIVND (reference sequence). The CDR3 is 14 amino acids. V was clipped by 6 bases and J by 4 bases; unmatched bases: 8. The CDR3 protein is CASSPMDRTYGYTF. In nucleotides, the CDR3 is TGTGCCAGTAGCCCTATGGACAGGACCTATGGCTACACCTTC.

The J gene is TRBJ2-7, the V gene TRBV18, with D hard to call. The germline V gene encodes CDR1 KGHSH and CDR2 LQKENI. V was cut by 1 base and J by 0 bases, with 10 bases left in between. The CDR3 length is 15 residues. The CDR3 DNA reads as TGTGCCAGCTCACCACGCGCCGAGATCTCCTACGAGCAGTACTTC. Protein sequence: CASSPRAEISYEQYF.

The genes are TRBV18 and TRBJ2-7; weak D call: TRBD2 (5 bases). CDR1 and CDR2 (germline): KGHSH, LQKENI. The V end was cut by 1 base, the J end by 6 bases, with 10 bases between. This CDR3 is 13 amino acids long. In nucleotides, the CDR3 is TGTGCCAGCTCACCACAGGGAGAGAGCGAGCAGTACTTC. This translates into CASSPQGESEQYF.